This T cell receptor beta chain was recorded in a study of molecular identifiers for immune sequencing clone quantification. In the study overall: Within a replicate experiment, RNA obtained from either 20,000 or 100,000 naive CD8 cells was divided into five aliquots, and four of those aliquots were then sequenced. Findings of the study overall: Detection of one spiked Jurkat cell's TCR RNA reportedly worked in one million naive cells.

Both previously described methods and listed TCR primers were employed to make bulk TCR libraries. Each CDR3 protein gets one entry after TCRdb re-called the PCR reads with MiXCR. The data show over 600,000 distinct CDR3 sequences, nearly 20% seen once. Points on this clonotype: Antigen specificity is unknown.

CDR1 and CDR2 (germline): MNHEY, SMNVEV (reference sequence). The length of the CDR3 is 13 residues. Trimming removed 0 bases from V and 6 bases from J, with 8 bases in between. The sample consisted of naive CD8+ T cells from blood, with Jurkat cell RNA spiked in. Subset denoted: FACS-sorted CD8+CD4-CCR7+CD45RA+ naive T cells. The TCR comes from a human donor in good health. Some libraries in this study had Jurkat cell RNA spiked in. The chain employs TRBV27 and TRBJ1-1; no reliable D call. The CDR3 DNA sequence: TGTGCCAGCAGTTTATCGTTACCTTCTGAAGCTTTCTTT. It is translated as CASSLSLPSEAFF.